These T cell receptor beta chains were read from a single sample in a study of cytomegalovirus exposure and HLA in healthy donors. Sequencing used immunoSEQ multiplex PCR; TCRdb keeps in-frame clones, though not all of them. The data contain tens of thousands of clones, roughly 93% of them singletons. Material for sequencing was PBMCs. The receptors shown here come from a man younger than 40 in good health and CMV-seronegative. Both conserved end residues are part of each CDR3. The D gene is left open where the match is weak. Size values are once, few and many counts, or a class for expanded clones, and some rows have none.

J gene | V gene | D gene | clone size | CDR3 DNA | CDR3 protein
TRBJ2-7 | TRBV18 | NA | NA | TGTGCCAGCTCACCAGTCCGGACAGACTCCTACGAGCAGTACTTC | CASSPVRTDSYEQYF
TRBJ1-1 | TRBV4-1 | NA | NA | TGCGCCAGCAGCCAATTACCAGGGAACACTGAAGCTTTCTTT | CASSQLPGNTEAFF
TRBJ1-1 | TRBV10-3 | TRBD1 | NA | TGTGCCATCAGCCCCACAGGACAGGGTAACACTGAAGCTTTCTTT | CAISPTGQGNTEAFF
TRBJ1-2 | TRBV5-1 | TRBD1 | NA | TGCGCCAGCAGCGACTCTACAGGGGGTAACTATGGCTACACCTTC | CASSDSTGGNYGYTF
TRBJ2-7 | TRBV10-1 | TRBD1 | NA | TGCGCCACGTCCCAGGGTAAGGGGGCCGAGCAGTACTTC | CATSQGKGAEQYF
TRBJ2-1 | TRBV19 | TRBD2 | NA | TGTGCCACCAGAGGACTAGCGGGAGACAATGAGCAGTTCTTC | CATRGLAGDNEQFF
TRBJ2-1 | TRBV2 | TRBD1 | NA | TGTGCCAGCCGGGACAGTTACAATGAGCAGTTCTTC | CASRDSYNEQFF
TRBJ2-4 | TRBV6-5 | NA | NA | TGTGCCAGCAGTTACTCCGGGGAGATGGTGGGCATTCAGTACTTC | CASSYSGEMVGIQYF
TRBJ1-5 | TRBV19 | NA | NA | TGTGCCAGTAGTATAGGAGGTAATGATCAGCCCCAGCATTTT | CASSIGGNDQPQHF
TRBJ2-3 | TRBV5-1 | NA | NA | TGCGCCAGCAGCGACCTTAGCGGCACAGATACGCAGTATTTT | CASSDLSGTDTQYF
TRBJ2-7 | TRBV5-3 | NA | NA | TGTGCCAGAATGGTCTTTTCCGGAGCCTACGAGCAGTACTTC | CARMVFSGAYEQYF
TRBJ1-6 | TRBV6-5 | NA | NA | TGTGCCAGCAGGGGACAAACCTATAATTCACCCCTCCACTTT | CASRGQTYNSPLHF
TRBJ2-7 | TRBV28 | TRBD2 | NA | TGTGCCAGCAGTTTGTGGGGACTAGCGGGGGGGTTGAATTACGAGCAGTACTTC | CASSLWGLAGGLNYEQYF
TRBJ2-3 | TRBV9 | NA | few | TGTGCCAGCAGCCCCCGACTAGTCCAAGGCACAGATACGCAGTATTTT | CASSPRLVQGTDTQYF
TRBJ1-2 | TRBV7-8 | NA | once | TGTGCCAGCAGCTTAATGGCGGGGGCAGATGGCTACACCTTC | CASSLMAGADGYTF
TRBJ2-5 | TRBV5-1 | TRBD1 | NA | TGCGCCAGCAGCTTCGGTACAGGGGTTGGAGAGACCCAGTACTTC | CASSFGTGVGETQYF
TRBJ2-7 | TRBV10-2 | NA | few | TGCGCCAGCAGCAACTGGGCAGGAGGGGAGCAGTACTTC | CASSNWAGGEQYF
TRBJ1-3 | TRBV7-6 | NA | NA | TGTGCCAGCAGCTTATCGGTATCAGGAAACACCATATATTTT | CASSLSVSGNTIYF
TRBJ2-4 | TRBV6-5 | TRBD1 | NA | TGTGCCAGCAGTTACACCGGGACAGGAGCCAAAAACATTCAGTACTTC | CASSYTGTGAKNIQYF
TRBJ2-7 | TRBV5-1 | TRBD1 | NA | TGCGCCAGCAGCAGAACCGGGACAGGGGGCTTTTCCTACGAGCAGTACTTC | CASSRTGTGGFSYEQYF
TRBJ1-4 | TRBV15 | NA | once | TGTGCCACCAGCAGAGATCCGGGGTCTAATGAAAAACTGTTTTTT | CATSRDPGSNEKLFF
TRBJ1-1 | TRBV6-5 | NA | NA | TGTGCCAGCAGTTACTCGGTGGCCGATGAAGCTTTCTTT | CASSYSVADEAFF
TRBJ1-5 | TRBV4-2 | NA | NA | TGTGCCAGCAGCCAAGATCGTGGGGGGGCGGGGTTAAGTCAGCCCCAGCATTTT | CASSQDRGGAGLSQPQHF
TRBJ2-5 | TRBV6-1 | TRBD1 | NA | TGTGCCAGCAGTCCGGACAGGGTGGAGACCCAGTACTTC | CASSPDRVETQYF
TRBJ2-1 | TRBV28 | TRBD2 | once | TGTGCCAGCAGTCTCACTAGCGGGAGGGCCTTTATCAATGAGCAGTTCTTC | CASSLTSGRAFINEQFF
TRBJ2-5 | TRBV7-2 | NA | NA | TGTGCCAGCAGCTTAGCTGCGATACAAGAGACCCAGTACTTC | CASSLAAIQETQYF
TRBJ1-1 | TRBV4-2 | NA | NA | TGTGCCAGCAGCCAAGACGGGGTTGAAGCTTTCTTT | CASSQDGVEAFF
TRBJ2-3 | TRBV5-1 | TRBD2 | NA | TGCGCCAGCAAACCGGGACTAGCGGGGACCACAGATACGCAGTATTTT | CASKPGLAGTTDTQYF
TRBJ2-6 | TRBV7-3 | TRBD1 | NA | TGTGCCAGCAGCTTAAGGTCAGGGGGTGTCTCTGGGGCCAACGTCCTGACTTTC | CASSLRSGGVSGANVLTF
TRBJ2-3 | TRBV5-4 | TRBD2 | once | TGTGCCAGCAGCTTGGGTCTAGCGGGAGGAACGCATACGCAGTATTTT | CASSLGLAGGTHTQYF
TRBJ1-2 | TRBV6-6 | NA | once | TGTGCCAGCAGTTCCTCTAACTATGGCTACACCTTC | CASSSSNYGYTF
TRBJ2-7 | TRBV11-2 | TRBD1 | NA | TGTGCCAGCAGCTTAATTGTGACAGGGGGCAACGAGCAGTACTTC | CASSLIVTGGNEQYF
TRBJ2-1 | TRBV25-1 | TRBD2 | NA | TGTGCCAGCAGTCCAGCGGGAGGGCCGCGAGAGCAGTTCTTC | CASSPAGGPREQFF
TRBJ2-2 | TRBV11-3 | NA | NA | TGTGCCAGCAGCCCACTGAACACCGGGGAGCTGTTTTTT | CASSPLNTGELFF
TRBJ1-1 | TRBV7-9 | NA | NA | TGTGCCAGCAGCTTAGATTACGGGGCTGAAGCTTTCTTT | CASSLDYGAEAFF
TRBJ1-1 | TRBV9 | NA | NA | TGTGCCAGCAGCAAACAGGGACAGAACACTGAAGCTTTCTTT | CASSKQGQNTEAFF
TRBJ2-1 | TRBV7-2 | NA | NA | TGTGCCAGCAGCCGCAGAGGGACTTTTTACAATGAGCAGTTCTTC | CASSRRGTFYNEQFF
TRBJ2-2 | TRBV28 | NA | NA | TGTGCCAGCAGTTTGCTAGCGAACGGGGAGCTGTTTTTT | CASSLLANGELFF
TRBJ2-2 | TRBV28 | TRBD2 | NA | TGTGCCAGCAGTAGTCCGCGGGGGGGCCATGACGGGGAGCTGTTTTTT | CASSSPRGGHDGELFF
TRBJ1-6 | TRBV5-1 | NA | NA | TGCGCCAGCAGCTTGGCTGGTCAGGGGTTCGGTTCACCCCTCCACTTT | CASSLAGQGFGSPLHF
TRBJ1-5 | TRBV19 | TRBD1 | NA | TGTGCCAGTACCCCATTCGGACAGGGGGCGGTAGGTCAGCCCCAGCATTTT | CASTPFGQGAVGQPQHF
TRBJ1-6 | TRBV4-1 | NA | NA | TGCGCCAGCAGCCAAGCTCTGAATTCACCCCTCCACTTT | CASSQALNSPLHF
TRBJ2-2 | TRBV2 | NA | NA | TGTGCCAGCAGCGGGGTTGCGGGGACCACCGGGGAGCTGTTTTTT | CASSGVAGTTGELFF
TRBJ2-7 | TRBV13 | NA | NA | TGTGCCAGCAGCTCCACGTCGGGAAGGGAATACGAGCAGTACTTC | CASSSTSGREYEQYF
TRBJ1-6 | TRBV7-2 | NA | NA | TGTGCCAGCAGCTCTCCTCCGCGGTCCAAACTCCTCCTCCACTTT | CASSSPPRSKLLLHF
TRBJ2-5 | TRBV28 | TRBD1 | NA | TGTGCCAGCAGTTTCTCCGGGACAGGGGGTACCCAGTACTTC | CASSFSGTGGTQYF
TRBJ2-7 | TRBV6-5 | TRBD2 | NA | TGTGCCAGCAGCATTTCCGGGACTAGCGGGTACGAGCAGTACTTC | CASSISGTSGYEQYF
TRBJ1-4 | TRBV11-2 | NA | NA | TGTGCCAGCAGCCCCCGGGAACCGGCGGAAAAACTGTTTTTT | CASSPREPAEKLFF
TRBJ2-1 | TRBV2 | TRBD2 | NA | TGTGCCAGCAGGAGGGTGCGGGAGTTGGAGTTCTTC | CASRRVRELEFF